This T cell receptor beta chain is from a study of CD8+ T cells in alopecia areata. Study background: Treated patients were given oral tofacitinib, which was dosed at 5 to 10 mg twice daily.

This CDR3 is 14 amino acids long. Germline V lookup: CDR1 MNHEY, CDR2 SVGAGI. V lost 6 bases to trimming and J lost 1 base, with 12 bases between them. Details on this clone: Its specificity is not known.

RNA extraction was followed by reverse transcription into cDNA, which acted as the sequencing template. The protocol was immunoSEQ multiplex PCR, while the TCRdb copy is restricted to in-frame clones and leaves out a portion. The sample yields around 300,000 clones, 60% seen once. Study-wide results and limits: Numerous clones, expanded in lesions, remained in scalp and blood during tofacitinib. Tofacitinib yielded significantly lower scalp clonality and fewer expanded CD8+ clones among the top 100.

As for treatment: oral pan-JAK inhibitor, 5-10 mg twice daily. Alopecia areata patients gave lesional scalp punch biopsies and peripheral blood samples. The sequencing here drew on CD4+ T cells sorted from blood, taken around week 54, from a patient treated with tofacitinib. The TCR was taken from a human donor with alopecia areata. The chain uses TRBV6-5 and TRBJ1-1; weak D call: TRBD1 (5 bases). The CDR3 region has the DNA TGTGCCAGCAGCTCGGGGCGTAGGAACACTGAAGCTTTCTTT. Encoded protein: CASSSGRRNTEAFF.